This T cell receptor beta chain is from a study of tumor and adjacent non-tumor tissue in lung cancer. On this clonotype itself: The antigen is not known. A junction end diverges from the germline sequence, so it may reflect a read error.

The germline V gene encodes CDR1 LGHNT and CDR2 FRNRAP. This CDR3 is built from 19 residues. Points from the study as a whole: TCR diversity was significantly greater in tumor than normal lung tissue. Shorter survival was associated with higher TCR diversity in tumors.

A modified ARM-PCR protocol with three rounds of nested PCR amplified TCRbeta. Each CDR3 protein gets one entry after TCRdb re-called the multiplex PCR reads with MiXCR. The repertoire includes approximately 68,000 distinct CDR3 sequences, under 80% of them detected once, and less than 50% sits in the top ten. No cell sorting was done before RNA was extracted from the tissue. Distant lung tissue was collected more than 3 cm away from the tumor edge. The chain couples TRBV12-5 to TRBJ2-1, with 12 nucleotides matching TRBD2. Sequences were obtained from distant non-tumor lung tissue. The TCR originated in a man between 60 and 75 years old with non-small cell lung cancer. The CDR3: CTSGFYSSGRDHSYNEQFF. The CDR3 DNA reads as TGTACTAGTGGCTTCTACTCTAGCGGGAGGGACCACTCCTACAATGAGCAGTTCTTC.